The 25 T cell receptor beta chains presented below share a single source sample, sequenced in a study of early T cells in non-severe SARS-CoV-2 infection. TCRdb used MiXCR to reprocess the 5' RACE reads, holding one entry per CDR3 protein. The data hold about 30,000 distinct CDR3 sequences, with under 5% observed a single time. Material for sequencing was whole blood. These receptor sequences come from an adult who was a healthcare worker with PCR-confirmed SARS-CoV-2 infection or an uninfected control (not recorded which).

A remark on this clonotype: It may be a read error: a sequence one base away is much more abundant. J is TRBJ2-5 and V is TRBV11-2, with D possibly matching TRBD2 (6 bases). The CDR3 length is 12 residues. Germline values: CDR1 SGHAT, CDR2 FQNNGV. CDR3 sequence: CASRAAGGTKYF. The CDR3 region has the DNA TGTGCCAGCAGAGCGGCCGGAGGGACCAAGTACTTC.

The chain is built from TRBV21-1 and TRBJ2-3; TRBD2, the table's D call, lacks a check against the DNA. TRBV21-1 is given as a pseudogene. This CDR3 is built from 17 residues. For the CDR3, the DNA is TGTGCCAGCAGCAAAGTGGCTCGAGGGTATGGCACAGATACGCAGTATTTT. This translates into CASSKVARGYGTDTQYF.

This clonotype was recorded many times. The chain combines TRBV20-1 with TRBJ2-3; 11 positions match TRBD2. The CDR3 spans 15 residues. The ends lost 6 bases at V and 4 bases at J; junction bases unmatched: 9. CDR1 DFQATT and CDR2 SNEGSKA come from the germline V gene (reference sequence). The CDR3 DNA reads TGCAGTGCGGGGGCTCTAGCGGGAGGTCCAGATACGCAGTATTTT. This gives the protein CSAGALAGGPDTQYF.

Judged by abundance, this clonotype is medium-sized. Here the CDR3 reads CASATSGANTGELFF. The CDR3 bases are TGTGCCAGTGCGACTAGCGGGGCGAACACCGGGGAGCTGTTTTTT. The chain has TRBV19 and TRBJ2-2; 11 nucleotides match TRBD2. The CDR3 contains 15 residues. From germline, CDR1 is LNHDA and CDR2 SQIVND (reference sequence). V was pared by 8 bases and J by 0 bases, with 2 bases of the junction left unmatched.

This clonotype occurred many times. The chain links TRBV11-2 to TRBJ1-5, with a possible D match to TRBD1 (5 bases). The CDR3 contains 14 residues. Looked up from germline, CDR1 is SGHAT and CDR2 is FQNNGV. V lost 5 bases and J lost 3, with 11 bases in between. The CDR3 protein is CASSPGGVNQPQHF. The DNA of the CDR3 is TGTGCCAGCAGCCCGGGGGGGGTCAATCAGCCCCAGCATTTT. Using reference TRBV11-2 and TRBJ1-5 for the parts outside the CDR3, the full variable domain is EAGVAQSPRYKIIEKRQSVAFWCNPISGHATLYWYQQILGQGPKLLIQFQNNGVVDDSQLPKDRFSAERLKGVDSTLKIQPAKLEDSAVYLCASSPGGVNQPQHFGDGTRLSIL.

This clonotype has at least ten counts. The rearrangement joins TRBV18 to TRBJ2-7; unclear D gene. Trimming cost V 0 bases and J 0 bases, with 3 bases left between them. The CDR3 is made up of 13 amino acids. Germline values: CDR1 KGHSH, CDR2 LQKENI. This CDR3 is CASSPPDSYEQYF. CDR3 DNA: TGTGCCAGCTCACCACCGGACTCCTACGAGCAGTACTTC.

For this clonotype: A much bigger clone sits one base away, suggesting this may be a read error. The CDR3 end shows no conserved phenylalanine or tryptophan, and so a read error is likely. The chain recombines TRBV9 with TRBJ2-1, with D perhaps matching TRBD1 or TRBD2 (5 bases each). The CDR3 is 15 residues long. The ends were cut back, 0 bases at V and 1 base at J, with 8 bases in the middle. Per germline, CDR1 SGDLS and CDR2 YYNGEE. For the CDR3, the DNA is TGTGCCAGCAGCGTAGGGGGACCGTCCTACAATGAGCAGTTCCTC. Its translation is CASSVGGPSYNEQFL.

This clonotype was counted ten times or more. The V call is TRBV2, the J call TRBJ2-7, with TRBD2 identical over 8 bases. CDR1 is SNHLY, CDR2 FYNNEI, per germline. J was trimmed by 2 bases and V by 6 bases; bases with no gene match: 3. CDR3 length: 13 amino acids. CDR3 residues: CASSTGLAYEQYF. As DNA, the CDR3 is TGTGCCAGCAGCACGGGACTAGCCTACGAGCAGTACTTC.

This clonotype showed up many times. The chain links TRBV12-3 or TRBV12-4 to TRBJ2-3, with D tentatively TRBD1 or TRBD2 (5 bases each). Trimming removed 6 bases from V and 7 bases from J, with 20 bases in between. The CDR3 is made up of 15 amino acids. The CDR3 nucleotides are TGTGCCAGCAGACACTCGGGCTGGGACCTCAATACGCAGTATTTT. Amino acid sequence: CASRHSGWDLNTQYF.

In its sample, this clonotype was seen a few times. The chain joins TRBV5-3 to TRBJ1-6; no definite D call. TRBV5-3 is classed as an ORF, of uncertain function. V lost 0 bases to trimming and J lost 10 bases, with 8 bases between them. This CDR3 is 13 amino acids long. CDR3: CARSLGAGSPLHF. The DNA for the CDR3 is TGTGCCAGAAGCTTGGGAGCGGGGTCACCCCTCCACTTT.

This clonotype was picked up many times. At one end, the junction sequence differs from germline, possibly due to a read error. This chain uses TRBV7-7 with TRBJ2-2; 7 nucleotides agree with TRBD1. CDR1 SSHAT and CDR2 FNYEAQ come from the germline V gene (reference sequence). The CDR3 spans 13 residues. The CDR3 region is CASRKTGAGELFF. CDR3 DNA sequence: TGTGCTAGCAGAAAAACAGGGGCCGGGGAGCTGTTTTTT.

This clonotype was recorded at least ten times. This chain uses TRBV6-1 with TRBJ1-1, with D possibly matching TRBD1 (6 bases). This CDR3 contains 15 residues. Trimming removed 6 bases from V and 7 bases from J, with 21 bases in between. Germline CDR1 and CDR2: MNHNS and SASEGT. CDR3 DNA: TGTGCCAGCAGGCACAGGGTGAACACTGATATTGAAGCTTTCTTT. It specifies CASRHRVNTDIEAFF.

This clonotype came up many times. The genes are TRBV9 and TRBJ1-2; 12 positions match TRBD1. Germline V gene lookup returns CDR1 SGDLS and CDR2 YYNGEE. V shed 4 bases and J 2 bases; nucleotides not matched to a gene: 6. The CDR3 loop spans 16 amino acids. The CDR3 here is CASSSTGTGGNYGYTF. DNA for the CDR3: TGTGCCAGCAGCTCCACCGGGACAGGGGGCAACTATGGCTACACCTTC.

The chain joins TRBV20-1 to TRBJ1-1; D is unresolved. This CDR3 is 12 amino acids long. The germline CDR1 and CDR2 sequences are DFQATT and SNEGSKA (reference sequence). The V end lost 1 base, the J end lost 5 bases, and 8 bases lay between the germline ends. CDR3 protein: CSARVVETEAFF. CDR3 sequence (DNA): TGCAGTGCTAGAGTGGTGGAAACTGAAGCTTTCTTT.

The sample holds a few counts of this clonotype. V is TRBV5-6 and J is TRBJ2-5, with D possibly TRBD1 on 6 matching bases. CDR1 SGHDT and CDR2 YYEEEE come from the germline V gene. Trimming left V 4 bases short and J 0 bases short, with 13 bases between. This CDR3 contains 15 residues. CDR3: CASSNPTGYQETQYF. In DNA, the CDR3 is TGTGCCAGCAGCAACCCCACAGGGTACCAAGAGACCCAGTACTTC. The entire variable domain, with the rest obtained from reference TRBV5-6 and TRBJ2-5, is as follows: DAGVTQSPTHLIKTRGQQVTLRCSPKSGHDTVSWYQQALGQGPQFIFQYYEEEERQRGNFPDRFSGHQFPNYSSELNVNALLLGDSALYLCASSNPTGYQETQYFGPGTRLLVL.

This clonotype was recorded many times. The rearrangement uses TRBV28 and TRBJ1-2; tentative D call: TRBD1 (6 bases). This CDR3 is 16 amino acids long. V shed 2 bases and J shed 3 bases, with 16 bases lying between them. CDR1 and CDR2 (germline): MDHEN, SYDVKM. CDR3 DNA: TGTGCCAGCAGTTTAGGTGGGAAAACAGGGCACTATGGCTACACCTTC. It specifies CASSLGGKTGHYGYTF.

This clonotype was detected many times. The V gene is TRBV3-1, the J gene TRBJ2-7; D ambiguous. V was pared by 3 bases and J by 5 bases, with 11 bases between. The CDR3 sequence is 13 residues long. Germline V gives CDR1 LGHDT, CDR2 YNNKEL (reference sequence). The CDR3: CASSHRQRDEQYF. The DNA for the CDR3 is TGTGCCAGCAGCCATCGGCAACGAGACGAGCAGTACTTC.

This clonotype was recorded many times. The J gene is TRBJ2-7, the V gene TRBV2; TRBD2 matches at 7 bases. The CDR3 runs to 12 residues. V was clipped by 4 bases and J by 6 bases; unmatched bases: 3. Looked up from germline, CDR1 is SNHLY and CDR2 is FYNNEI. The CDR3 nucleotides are TGTGCCAGCAGTGTTGGGACTACCGAGCAGTACTTC. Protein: CASSVGTTEQYF.

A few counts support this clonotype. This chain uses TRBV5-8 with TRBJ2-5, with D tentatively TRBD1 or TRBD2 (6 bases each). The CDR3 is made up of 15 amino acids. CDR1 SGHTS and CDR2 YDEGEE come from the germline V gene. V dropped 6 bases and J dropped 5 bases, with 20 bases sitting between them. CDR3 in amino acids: CASKKLEGVSETQYF. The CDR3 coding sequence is TGTGCCAGCAAGAAACTGGAGGGGGTTTCGGAGACCCAGTACTTC.

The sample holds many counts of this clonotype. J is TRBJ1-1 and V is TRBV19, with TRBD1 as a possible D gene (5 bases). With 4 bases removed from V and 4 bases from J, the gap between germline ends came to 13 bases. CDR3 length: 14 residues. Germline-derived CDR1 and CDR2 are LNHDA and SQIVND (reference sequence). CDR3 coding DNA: TGTGCCAGTAGTAGAGGGGATTTGGCCACTGAAGCTTTCTTT. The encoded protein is CASSRGDLATEAFF.

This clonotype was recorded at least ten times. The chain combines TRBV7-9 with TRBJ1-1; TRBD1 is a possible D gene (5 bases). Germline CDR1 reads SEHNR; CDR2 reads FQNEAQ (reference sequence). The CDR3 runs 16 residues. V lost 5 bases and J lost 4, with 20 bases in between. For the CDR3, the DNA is TGTGCCAGCAGCCCTCTCGCCCTAGCAGGGTTCACTGAAGCTTTCTTT. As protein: CASSPLALAGFTEAFF.

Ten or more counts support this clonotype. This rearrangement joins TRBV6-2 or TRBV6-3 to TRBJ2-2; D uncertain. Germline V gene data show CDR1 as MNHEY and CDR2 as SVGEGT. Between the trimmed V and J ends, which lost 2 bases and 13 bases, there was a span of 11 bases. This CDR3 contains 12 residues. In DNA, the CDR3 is TGTGCCAGCAGTTACCGGTTCGAAGGGCTGTTTTTT. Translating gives CASSYRFEGLFF.

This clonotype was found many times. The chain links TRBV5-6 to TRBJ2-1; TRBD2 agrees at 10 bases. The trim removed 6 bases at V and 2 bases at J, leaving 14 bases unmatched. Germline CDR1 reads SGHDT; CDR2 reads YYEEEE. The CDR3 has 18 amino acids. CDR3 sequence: CASTNLAGVYLTYNEQFF. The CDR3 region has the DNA TGTGCCAGCACTAACCTAGCGGGGGTTTACCTTACCTACAATGAGCAGTTCTTC.

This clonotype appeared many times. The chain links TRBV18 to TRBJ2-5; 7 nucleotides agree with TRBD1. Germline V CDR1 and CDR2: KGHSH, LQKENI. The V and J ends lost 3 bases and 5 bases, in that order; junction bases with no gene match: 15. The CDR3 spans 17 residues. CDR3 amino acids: CASSPLPRHRGDETQYF. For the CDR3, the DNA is TGTGCCAGCTCACCCCTTCCGAGACACAGGGGCGATGAGACCCAGTACTTC.

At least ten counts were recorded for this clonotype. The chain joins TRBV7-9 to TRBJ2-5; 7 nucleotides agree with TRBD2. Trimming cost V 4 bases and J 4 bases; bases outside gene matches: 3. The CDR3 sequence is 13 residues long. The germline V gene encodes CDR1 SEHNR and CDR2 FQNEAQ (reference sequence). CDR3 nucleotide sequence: TGTGCCAGCAGCTCAGGACTAGTAGAGACCCAGTACTTC. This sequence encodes CASSSGLVETQYF.